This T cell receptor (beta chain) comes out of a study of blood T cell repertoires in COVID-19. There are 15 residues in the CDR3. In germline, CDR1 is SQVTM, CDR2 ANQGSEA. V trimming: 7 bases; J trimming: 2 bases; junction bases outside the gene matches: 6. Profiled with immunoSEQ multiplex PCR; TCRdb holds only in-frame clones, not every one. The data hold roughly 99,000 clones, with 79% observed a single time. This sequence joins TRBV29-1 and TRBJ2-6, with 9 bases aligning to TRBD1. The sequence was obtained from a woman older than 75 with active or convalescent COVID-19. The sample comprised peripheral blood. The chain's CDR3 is CSAGDRAAGANVLTF. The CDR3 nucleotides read TGCAGCGCCGGGGACAGGGCTGCTGGGGCCAACGTCCTGACTTTC.